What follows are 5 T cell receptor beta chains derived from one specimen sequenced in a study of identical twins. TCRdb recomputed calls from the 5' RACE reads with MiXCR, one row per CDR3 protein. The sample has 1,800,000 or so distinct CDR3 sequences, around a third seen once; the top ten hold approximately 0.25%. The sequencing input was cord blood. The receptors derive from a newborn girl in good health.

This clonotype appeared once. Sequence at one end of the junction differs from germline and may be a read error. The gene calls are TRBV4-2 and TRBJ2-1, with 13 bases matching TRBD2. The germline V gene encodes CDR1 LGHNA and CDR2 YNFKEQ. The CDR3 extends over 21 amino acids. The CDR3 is CASSQDPASPFTSGRANGQFF. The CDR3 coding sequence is TGTGCCAGCAGCCAAGATCCAGCTTCTCCTTTTACTAGCGGGAGGGCTAATGGGCAGTTCTTC.

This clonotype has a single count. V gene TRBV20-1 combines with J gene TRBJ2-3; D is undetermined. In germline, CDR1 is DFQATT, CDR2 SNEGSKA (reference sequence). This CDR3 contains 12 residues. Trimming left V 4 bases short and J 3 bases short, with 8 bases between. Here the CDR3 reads CSAKKETDTQYF. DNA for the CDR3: TGCAGTGCTAAGAAGGAAACAGATACGCAGTATTTT.

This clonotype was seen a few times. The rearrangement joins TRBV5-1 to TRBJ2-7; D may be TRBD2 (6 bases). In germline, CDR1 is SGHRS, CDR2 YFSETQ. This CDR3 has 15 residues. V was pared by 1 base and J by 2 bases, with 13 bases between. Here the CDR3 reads CASSLRGGVAYEQYF. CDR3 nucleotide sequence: TGCGCCAGCAGCTTGAGGGGCGGGGTCGCCTACGAGCAGTACTTC.

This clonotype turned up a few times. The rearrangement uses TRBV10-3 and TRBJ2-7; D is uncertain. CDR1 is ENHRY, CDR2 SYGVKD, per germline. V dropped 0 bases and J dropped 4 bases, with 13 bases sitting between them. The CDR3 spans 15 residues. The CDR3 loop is CAISESKNSLYEQYF. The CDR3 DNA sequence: TGTGCCATCAGTGAGTCGAAGAACAGCCTTTACGAGCAGTACTTC.

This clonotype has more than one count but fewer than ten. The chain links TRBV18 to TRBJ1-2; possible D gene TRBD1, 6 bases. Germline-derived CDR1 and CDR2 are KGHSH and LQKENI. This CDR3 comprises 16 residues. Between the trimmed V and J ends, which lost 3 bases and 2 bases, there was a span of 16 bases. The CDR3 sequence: CASSPPRGGGNYGYTF. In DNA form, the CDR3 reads TGTGCCAGCTCACCCCCCCGTGGAGGGGGAAACTATGGCTACACCTTC.